Listed below are T cell receptor beta chains from one sample, sequenced in a study of brain T cells in children with intractable seizures. Generated by immunoSEQ multiplex PCR, the TCRdb table keeps only in-frame clones and is missing some. The sample holds approximately 44,000 clones, 80% to 95% seen once. The sample was peripheral blood, taken at surgery. The source of these receptors is a girl aged 2 to 10 with tuberous sclerosis and intractable seizures. The CDR3 runs from the conserved cysteine through the conserved F or W. Each record gives: V gene, J gene, CDR3 length, clone size, D gene, CDR3 DNA, CDR3 protein. The D gene is left open where the match is weak. A clone size is listed for some rows: how often the clone was seen (once, few, many), or a class if it is expanded.

V: TRBV12-5
J: TRBJ1-6
length: 16
size: .
D: .
DNA: TGTGCTAGTGGTTTGGTATGGGGTGATGATAATTCACCCCTCCACTTT
CDR3: CASGLVWGDDNSPLHF

V: TRBV6-2/TRBV6-3
J: TRBJ2-3
length: 16
size: .
D: TRBD2
DNA: TGTGCCAGCAGTTACGGGACTAGCGAGGAGACAGATACGCAGTATTTT
CDR3: CASSYGTSEETDTQYF

V: TRBV6-5
J: TRBJ2-1
length: 14
size: .
D: .
DNA: TGTGCCAGCAGTTACAGTCTCCCCCGGAATGAGCAGTTCTTC
CDR3: CASSYSLPRNEQFF

V: TRBV19
J: TRBJ1-5
length: 18
size: .
D: .
DNA: TGTGCCAGTAGTCCCCCCCGGCAGGGATATCATTGGGATCAGCCCCAGCATTTT
CDR3: CASSPPRQGYHWDQPQHF

V: TRBV27
J: TRBJ1-1
length: 15
size: .
D: .
DNA: TGTGCCAGCAGTTTAGAAGGCTGGGTGCGCACTGAAGCTTTCTTT
CDR3: CASSLEGWVRTEAFF

V: TRBV15
J: TRBJ2-1
length: 15
size: .
D: .
DNA: TGTGCCACCAGCAGAGATCTGGGCCCAGGGAATGAGCAGTTCTTC
CDR3: CATSRDLGPGNEQFF

V: TRBV5-1
J: TRBJ1-1
length: 16
size: .
D: .
DNA: TGCGCCAGCAGCTTGAGGGGGTCCCCTTTGAACACTGAAGCTTTCTTT
CDR3: CASSLRGSPLNTEAFF

V: TRBV7-9
J: TRBJ2-2
length: 16
size: .
D: .
DNA: TGTGCCAGCAGCTGGGACTGGACTCCAAGGGGCGGGGAGCTGTTTTTT
CDR3: CASSWDWTPRGGELFF

V: TRBV24-1
J: TRBJ2-2
length: 14
size: .
D: .
DNA: TGTGCCACCAGTGGGGGCAGGGACACCGGGGAGCTGTTTTTT
CDR3: CATSGGRDTGELFF

V: TRBV30
J: TRBJ1-2
length: 9
size: .
D: .
DNA: TGTGCCTGGGGCTCCCCGTGGATCTTC
CDR3: CAWGSPWIF

V: TRBV19
J: TRBJ1-1
length: 15
size: .
D: TRBD1
DNA: TGTGCCACCAACGCGGAGGGACAGTTTAACACTGAAGCTTTCTTT
CDR3: CATNAEGQFNTEAFF

V: TRBV4-1
J: TRBJ1-1
length: 14
size: .
D: .
DNA: TGCGCCAGCAGCCAAGATGGGCGGGACACTGAAGCTTTCTTT
CDR3: CASSQDGRDTEAFF

V: TRBV10-3
J: TRBJ1-3
length: 14
size: once
D: .
DNA: TGTGCCATCAGTGGACGAAGGGCTGGAAACACCATATATTTT
CDR3: CAISGRRAGNTIYF

V: TRBV7-9
J: TRBJ2-5
length: 14
size: .
D: .
DNA: TGTGCCAGCAGCCCCTTGGGGGGCCGCGAGACCCAGTACTTC
CDR3: CASSPLGGRETQYF

V: TRBV9
J: TRBJ1-2
length: 14
size: .
D: TRBD1
DNA: TGTGCCAGCAGCAGCGCAAGGACAGGGCATGGCTACACCTTC
CDR3: CASSSARTGHGYTF

V: TRBV7-6
J: TRBJ1-4
length: 16
size: once
D: .
DNA: TGTGCCAGCAGCTTAGCCGACACCTCCTTCGGTGAAAAACTGTTTTTT
CDR3: CASSLADTSFGEKLFF

V: TRBV19
J: TRBJ1-5
length: 13
size: .
D: .
DNA: TGTGCCAGTAGTATCGGGAGTTATCAGCCCCAGCATTTT
CDR3: CASSIGSYQPQHF

V: TRBV7-3
J: TRBJ2-3
length: 14
size: .
D: .
DNA: TGTGCCAGCAGCTTAACCCTAAAAACAGATACGCAGTATTTT
CDR3: CASSLTLKTDTQYF

V: TRBV19
J: TRBJ2-1
length: 14
size: .
D: TRBD2
DNA: TGTGCCAGTAGTTACTCCGGGACTAGGGATGAGCAGTTCTTC
CDR3: CASSYSGTRDEQFF

V: TRBV30
J: TRBJ1-3
length: 16
size: .
D: .
DNA: TGTGCCTGGCTCTCCAGGGCTCCTATCTCTGGAAACACCATATATTTT
CDR3: CAWLSRAPISGNTIYF

V: TRBV5-1
J: TRBJ1-1
length: 13
size: .
D: .
DNA: TGCGCCAGCAGCGCCGACTCTGACACTGAAGCTTTCTTT
CDR3: CASSADSDTEAFF

V: TRBV3-1/TRBV3-2
J: TRBJ2-5
length: 14
size: .
D: .
DNA: TGTGCCAGCAGCCAAGGGGGAGGAGGAGAGACCCAGTACTTC
CDR3: CASSQGGGGETQYF

V: TRBV12-3/TRBV12-4
J: TRBJ1-6
length: 13
size: .
D: .
DNA: TGTGCCAGCAGTTTACAGGGATATTCACCCCTCCACTTT
CDR3: CASSLQGYSPLHF

V: TRBV3-1/TRBV3-2
J: TRBJ1-1
length: 14
size: .
D: .
DNA: TGTGCCAGCAGCCAAGTACCAGGGGACACTGAAGCTTTCTTT
CDR3: CASSQVPGDTEAFF

V: TRBV12-3/TRBV12-4
J: TRBJ1-2
length: 13
size: once
D: .
DNA: TGTGCCAGCAGTCGGGCAGGGAACTATGGCTACACCTTC
CDR3: CASSRAGNYGYTF

V: TRBV7-9
J: TRBJ1-3
length: 19
size: once
D: .
DNA: TGTGCCAGCAGCTTAGCGCAAGTGGTGGAGAGGAACTCTGGAAACACCATATATTTT
CDR3: CASSLAQVVERNSGNTIYF

V: TRBV7-9
J: TRBJ2-2
length: 15
size: .
D: .
DNA: TGTGCCAGCACCCCTCGAGGCACGGCCACCGGGGAGCTGTTTTTT
CDR3: CASTPRGTATGELFF

V: TRBV4-1
J: TRBJ2-2
length: 14
size: .
D: .
DNA: TGCGCCAGCAGCCAAGAGGGGTTCACCGGGGAGCTGTTTTTT
CDR3: CASSQEGFTGELFF

V: TRBV11-2
J: TRBJ2-5
length: 16
size: .
D: .
DNA: TGTGCCAGCAGCTTAGACCTGTCTAACATGATGGAGACCCAGTACTTC
CDR3: CASSLDLSNMMETQYF

V: TRBV7-9
J: TRBJ2-5
length: 12
size: once
D: .
DNA: TGTGCCAGCAGCTTAGGGCAAGAGACCCAGTACTTC
CDR3: CASSLGQETQYF